The rows below give T cell receptor beta chains drawn from one sample of a study of CD8 T cells in Susac syndrome. TCRdb reprocessed the immunoSEQ multiplex PCR reads via MiXCR and lists one record per CDR3 protein. The profile shows roughly 200,000 distinct CDR3 sequences, 85% to 95% of them singletons. Sequencing was performed on CD4+ T cells from PBMCs. The receptors derive from a human donor with Susac syndrome. Each CDR3 is given with its conserved first and last residue. Each record gives: CDR3 protein, CDR3 DNA, V gene, clone size, D gene, J gene. A D gene is named only where the DNA matches it firmly. Size is omitted from some rows. Given values are once, few, many or a class for expanded clones.

CASSLYRGKEEKLFF,TGTGCCAGCTCACTATACAGGGGAAAGGAAGAAAAACTGTTTTTT,TRBV18,once,TRBD1,TRBJ1-4
CASSRNPGTGGETQYF,TGTGCCAGCAGTCGAAACCCCGGGACAGGGGGAGAGACCCAGTACTTC,TRBV2,NA,TRBD1,TRBJ2-5
CASRRGEETQYF,TGTGCCAGCCGGAGGGGCGAAGAGACCCAGTACTTC,TRBV5-6,NA,NA,TRBJ2-5
CSTSHSGSGNEQFF,TGCAGCACCTCTCATAGCGGGAGTGGGAATGAGCAGTTCTTC,TRBV29-1,NA,TRBD2,TRBJ2-1
CASRMQGAGYGYTF,TGTGCCAGCAGAATGCAGGGGGCGGGCTATGGCTACACCTTC,TRBV25-1,once,TRBD1,TRBJ1-2
CASGLPRLAGEHNEQFF,TGTGCTAGTGGTTTGCCTCGACTAGCGGGGGAACACAATGAGCAGTTCTTC,TRBV12-5,NA,TRBD2,TRBJ2-1
CASSQVVVRGDEQFF,TGTGCCAGCAGCCAAGTCGTGGTTCGGGGAGATGAGCAGTTCTTC,TRBV3-1,once,NA,TRBJ2-1
CASLETTYYTDTQYF,TGTGCCAGCTTAGAAACAACCTACTACACAGATACGCAGTATTTT,TRBV6-6,NA,NA,TRBJ2-3
CAISESMTEEAFF,TGTGCCATCAGTGAGTCTATGACGGAGGAAGCTTTCTTT,TRBV10-3,NA,NA,TRBJ1-1
CASSLGADHNQPQHF,TGCGCCAGCAGCCTTGGGGCAGACCACAATCAGCCCCAGCATTTT,TRBV4-1,NA,NA,TRBJ1-5
CASSPLQTGSQLVQYF,TGTGCCAGCTCACCACTTCAGACAGGGAGCCAACTCGTTCAGTACTTC,TRBV18,NA,TRBD1,TRBJ2-4
CASSSTSGGTDTQYF,TGTGCCAGCAGCTCGACTAGCGGGGGCACAGATACGCAGTATTTT,TRBV9,NA,TRBD2,TRBJ2-3
CASSPMTGGENIQYF,TGTGCCAGCTCACCGATGACAGGGGGGGAAAACATTCAGTACTTC,TRBV18,NA,TRBD1,TRBJ2-4
CAFLGDTQYF,TGTGCCTTCCTAGGGGATACGCAGTATTTT,TRBV30,NA,NA,TRBJ2-3
CSATIVRAGSTDTQYF,TGCAGTGCGACCATTGTTCGAGCGGGGTCCACAGATACGCAGTATTTT,TRBV20-1,NA,TRBD2,TRBJ2-3
CSVEISGSEQFF,TGCAGCGTTGAAATTTCAGGGAGTGAGCAGTTCTTC,TRBV29-1,NA,NA,TRBJ2-1
CASKKGTSSYEQYF,TGTGCCAGCAAAAAGGGGACTAGCTCCTACGAGCAGTACTTC,TRBV12-3/TRBV12-4,NA,TRBD2,TRBJ2-7
CASSQAPGLGNEQFF,TGTGCCAGCAGCCAAGCACCAGGACTGGGCAATGAGCAGTTCTTC,TRBV14,NA,NA,TRBJ2-1
CAIRGDTDTQYF,TGTGCCATCAGGGGTGACACAGATACGCAGTATTTT,TRBV10-3,NA,NA,TRBJ2-3
CASLQKSGDFNYGYTF,TGTGCCAGCCTCCAGAAGTCGGGGGATTTTAACTATGGCTACACCTTC,TRBV7-9,NA,NA,TRBJ1-2
CASSQDRLAGGGEQFF,TGTGCCAGCAGCCAAGATAGACTAGCGGGAGGAGGTGAGCAGTTCTTC,TRBV4-2,NA,TRBD2,TRBJ2-1
CAWSRQGRPGELFF,TGTGCCTGGAGCCGACAGGGACGGCCCGGGGAGCTGTTTTTT,TRBV30,once,TRBD1,TRBJ2-2
CASRRPGRNTEAFF,TGTGCCAGCAGACGTCCCGGGAGGAACACTGAAGCTTTCTTT,TRBV11-2,NA,NA,TRBJ1-1
CASSFYPTGRNFWEQYF,TGTGCCAGCAGCTTTTACCCAACGGGACGGAACTTCTGGGAGCAGTACTTC,TRBV5-6,NA,NA,TRBJ2-7
CSARDRRDSNYGYTF,TGCAGTGCTAGAGACCGACGGGACAGCAACTATGGCTACACCTTC,TRBV20-1,NA,TRBD1,TRBJ1-2
CAWSQGALWGYTF,TGTGCCTGGAGTCAGGGGGCTCTCTGGGGCTACACCTTC,TRBV30,NA,TRBD1,TRBJ1-2